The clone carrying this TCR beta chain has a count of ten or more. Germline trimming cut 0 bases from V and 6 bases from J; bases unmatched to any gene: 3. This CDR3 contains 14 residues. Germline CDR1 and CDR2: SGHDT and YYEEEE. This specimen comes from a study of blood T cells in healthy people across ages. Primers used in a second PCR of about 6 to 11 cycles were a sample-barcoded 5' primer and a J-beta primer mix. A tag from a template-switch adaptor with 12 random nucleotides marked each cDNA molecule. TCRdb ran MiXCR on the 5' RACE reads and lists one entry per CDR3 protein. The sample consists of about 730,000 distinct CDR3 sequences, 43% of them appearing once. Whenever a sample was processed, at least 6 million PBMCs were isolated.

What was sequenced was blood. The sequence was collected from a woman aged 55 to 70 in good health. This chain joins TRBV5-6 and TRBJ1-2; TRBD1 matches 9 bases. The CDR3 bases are TGTGCCAGCAGCTTGGCCTGGACAGGGGATGGCTACACCTTC. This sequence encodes CASSLAWTGDGYTF. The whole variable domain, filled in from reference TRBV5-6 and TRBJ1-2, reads DAGVTQSPTHLIKTRGQQVTLRCSPKSGHDTVSWYQQALGQGPQFIFQYYEEEERQRGNFPDRFSGHQFPNYSSELNVNALLLGDSALYLCASSLAWTGDGYTFGSGTRLTVV.